The 31 T cell receptor beta chains below come from one sample, sequenced in a study of regulatory T cells in long-lasting Graves disease (dated by TCRdb to about 2021). What this sample's time point label stands for: newly diagnosed GD, antithyroid drugs for less than 3 months. For both TCR sequencing and RNA sequencing, RNA was extracted from PBMCs in TRIzol. Receptor libraries were prepared by multiplex PCR. Reads for this sample came from an Illumina HiSeq 4000. TCR beta libraries were built with iRepertoire HTBI primers and Arm-PCR amplification of CDR3 regions. TCRdb handled the public reads itself, with Q25 trimming in fastp and clone calling in MiXCR, and kept productive beta chains. CDR3 protein duplicates are merged, each entry listing the most common genes and DNA. A total of 520,000 or so distinct CDR3 sequences appear in this sample, more than 10% of them only once. Approximately 9% of the sample belongs to the ten largest clones.

This sample also appeared in a second study, on T cells in Graves' hyperthyroidism and ophthalmopathy.

The specimen was peripheral blood mononuclear cells (PBMCs), collected at new diagnosis, from a patient treated with antithyroid drugs. The receptors were sampled from a young woman with Graves disease. Donor details come from another sample of the same person, matched by shared clones.

At least ten counts were recorded for this clonotype. This rearrangement joins TRBV28 to TRBJ1-1; 8 nucleotides align to TRBD1. CDR3 length: 14 amino acids. The ends lost 7 bases at V and 1 base at J; junction bases unmatched: 5. In germline, CDR1 is MDHEN, CDR2 SYDVKM. CDR3 in amino acids: CASTRGQANTEAFF. CDR3 DNA sequence: TGTGCCAGCACCAGGGGACAGGCGAACACTGAAGCTTTCTTT.

This clonotype was observed at least ten times. The V call is TRBV15, the J call TRBJ1-4; D might be TRBD1 (6 bases). V was pared by 3 bases and J by 8 bases, with 13 bases between. The CDR3 totals 14 residues. The germline V gene has CDR1 LNHNV and CDR2 YYDKDF (reference sequence). The CDR3, as DNA: TGTGCCACCAGCAGTTTAGGGGGGAACGAAAAACTGTTTTTT. Translated, it gives CATSSLGGNEKLFF. Drawing the rest from reference TRBV15 and TRBJ1-4, the complete variable domain is DAMVIQNPRYQVTQFGKPVTLSCSQTLNHNVMYWYQQKSSQAPKLLFHYYDKDFNNEADTPDNFQSRRPNTSFCFLDIRSPGLGDTAMYLCATSSLGGNEKLFFGSGTQLSVL.

This clonotype was seen at least ten times. J is TRBJ2-2 and V is TRBV30; D gene ambiguous. CDR1 GTSNPN and CDR2 SVGIG come from the germline V gene (reference sequence). V shed 1 base and J shed 0 bases, with 6 bases lying between them. There are 14 residues in the CDR3. CDR3 coding DNA: TGTGCCTGGAGTGGGGCAGCGAACACCGGGGAGCTGTTTTTT. Its translation is CAWSGAANTGELFF.

The chain combines TRBV6-5 with TRBJ2-1; D assignment may be TRBD1 or TRBD2 (5 bases each). V dropped 2 bases and J dropped 2 bases, with 16 bases sitting between them. This CDR3 is built from 17 residues. Germline V gene lookup returns CDR1 MNHEY and CDR2 SVGAGI. CDR3 sequence: CASSYKGIGTAYNEQFF. DNA for the CDR3: TGTGCCAGCAGTTACAAGGGAATAGGGACCGCCTACAATGAGCAGTTCTTC.

The CDR3 DNA follows: TGCGCCAGCAGCTTGGGAGCGGGAGCGGTCACCGGGGAGCTGTTTTTT. Encoded protein: CASSLGAGAVTGELFF. V is TRBV5-1 and J is TRBJ2-2, with 8 bases identical to TRBD2. After removal of 0 bases from V and 4 bases from J, the junction contained 5 bases not matched to a gene. This CDR3 contains 16 residues. Germline V gene sequence: CDR1 SGHRS, CDR2 YFSETQ. Full variable domain (rest looked up from reference TRBV5-1 and TRBJ2-2): KAGVTQTPRYLIKTRGQQVTLSCSPISGHRSVSWYQQTPGQGLQFLFEYFSETQRNKGNFPGRFSGRQFSNSRSEMNVSTLELGDSALYLCASSLGAGAVTGELFFGEGSRLTVL.

This clonotype has ten or more counts. The chain couples TRBV30 to TRBJ2-2; D remains unclear. V dropped 2 bases and J dropped 7 bases, with 14 bases sitting between them. There are 14 residues in the CDR3. CDR1 and CDR2 (germline): GTSNPN, SVGIG (reference sequence). This CDR3 reads CAWSLFLPSGELFF. DNA of the CDR3: TGTGCCTGGAGTTTATTCCTTCCCAGCGGGGAGCTGTTTTTT.

The table lists this clonotype with many counts. The rearrangement links TRBV30 to TRBJ1-5; possible D gene TRBD1, 5 bases. The CDR3 is made up of 14 amino acids. Germline values: CDR1 GTSNPN, CDR2 SVGIG (reference sequence). V was cut by 0 bases and J by 5 bases, with 11 bases left in between. CDR3 amino acids: CAWSVRQYYQPQHF. CDR3 DNA sequence: TGTGCCTGGAGTGTAAGACAGTACTATCAGCCCCAGCATTTT. The entire variable domain, with the rest obtained from reference TRBV30 and TRBJ1-5, is as follows: SQTIHQWPATLVQPVGSPLSLECTVEGTSNPNLYWYRQAAGRGLQLLFYSVGIGQISSEVPQNLSASRPQDRQFILSSKKLLLSDSGFYLCAWSVRQYYQPQHFGDGTRLSIL.

This clonotype was seen more than once but under ten times. The chain couples TRBV6-9 to TRBJ1-1, with D unclear. Trimming removed 3 bases from V and 5 bases from J, with 13 bases in between. Per germline, CDR1 MNHGY and CDR2 SVAAGI. This CDR3 comprises 14 residues. The chain's CDR3 is CASSYQAPGTEAFF. The CDR3 coding sequence is TGTGCCAGCAGTTACCAGGCACCTGGTACTGAAGCTTTCTTT.

This clonotype has a handful of counts. The chain couples TRBV5-5 to TRBJ2-7; D is ambiguous. The V end was cut by 0 bases, the J end by 2 bases, with 9 bases between. Germline lookup yields CDR1 SGHKS and CDR2 YYEKEE (reference sequence). This CDR3 is 14 amino acids long. The CDR3 spells CASSLAPDPYEQYF. DNA for the CDR3: TGTGCCAGCAGCTTGGCACCGGACCCCTACGAGCAGTACTTC.

In this sample, this clonotype turned up a few times. CDR3 protein: CASSQPGTGNYGYTF. The CDR3 DNA is TGCGCCAGCAGCCAACCAGGGACAGGGAACTATGGCTACACCTTC. The rearrangement joins TRBV4-1 to TRBJ1-2, with 9 bases aligning to TRBD1. The CDR3 loop spans 15 amino acids. Germline loops: CDR1 MGHRA, CDR2 YSYEKL. V dropped 2 bases and J dropped 2; count of bases not matched to a gene: 3.

For this clonotype: A much larger clone differs from this one at a single base, so this may be a read error. Since no conserved phenylalanine or tryptophan closes the CDR3, a read error is the likely cause. J is TRBJ2-1 and V is TRBV3-1; no reliable D call. Germline V CDR1 and CDR2: LGHDT, YNNKEL (reference sequence). The V end was cut by 0 bases, the J end by 3 bases, with 18 bases between. There are 18 residues in the CDR3. CDR3 sequence: CASSQEAVRLVGYNEQFL. In nucleotides, the CDR3 is TGTGCCAGCAGCCAAGAGGCTGTTAGGCTAGTGGGCTACAATGAGCAGTTCCTC.

This clonotype was observed at least ten times. The genes are TRBV12-3 or TRBV12-4 and TRBJ1-5; the match to TRBD1 covers 9 bases. The ends lost 2 bases at V and 6 bases at J; junction bases unmatched: 5. The length of the CDR3 is 15 residues. The CDR3 loop is CASSLRTGGSQPQHF. The CDR3 DNA follows: TGTGCCAGCAGTTTACGTACAGGGGGCAGTCAGCCCCAGCATTTT.

This clonotype was counted many times. The chain is built from TRBV6-1 and TRBJ2-7, with a weak D call TRBD1 (6 bases). The CDR3 runs to 14 residues. From germline, CDR1 is MNHNS and CDR2 SASEGT. V was shortened by 6 bases and J by 2 bases, with 14 bases between the two germline ends. CDR3: CASSSTRQAYEQYF. Here the CDR3 DNA reads TGTGCCAGCAGCTCCACCAGACAGGCCTACGAGCAGTACTTC.

This clonotype was detected many times. The chain couples TRBV2 to TRBJ2-2, with 15 bases matching TRBD2. V shed 10 bases, J shed 8 bases, and the junction held 11 bases outside the gene matches. CDR1 and CDR2 from the germline V gene are SNHLY and FYNNEI. The CDR3 spans 16 residues. The CDR3 loop is CATSWTSGRAAGELFF. The CDR3 DNA reads as TGTGCCACAAGCTGGACTAGCGGGAGGGCCGCTGGGGAGCTGTTTTTT. Filled out from reference TRBV2 and TRBJ2-2, the complete variable domain reads EPEVTQTPSHQVTQMGQEVILRCVPISNHLYFYWYRQILGQKVEFLVSFYNNEISEKSEIFDDQFSVERPDGSNFTLKIRSTKLEDSAMYFCATSWTSGRAAGELFFGEGSRLTVL.

The chain joins TRBV10-1 to TRBJ2-1, with TRBD2 matching 11 bases. Germline CDR1 and CDR2: WNHNN and SYGVQD (reference sequence). The CDR3 runs to 15 residues. Trimming took 0 bases from V and 7 from J; bases not matched to a gene: 2. The CDR3 bases are TGCGCCAGCAGTGAGTCAACTAGCGGGAGTAATGAGCAGTTCTTC. Amino acids: CASSESTSGSNEQFF.

The sample holds a few counts of this clonotype. The V and J genes are TRBV25-1 and TRBJ2-7; 9 bases agree with TRBD1. This CDR3 is 17 amino acids long. After removal of 1 base from V and 4 bases from J, the junction contained 11 bases not matched to a gene. The V gene's germline CDR1 is MGHDK and CDR2 SYGVNS. DNA of the CDR3: TGTGCCAGCAGTGAATCCCTGGGGGCCGGACAGGGGTACGAGCAGTACTTC. Its translation is CASSESLGAGQGYEQYF.

This clonotype was seen more than once but under ten times. The chain links TRBV15 to TRBJ2-5, with TRBD1 identical over 8 bases. V gave up 3 bases and J gave up 3 bases; unmatched junction bases: 6. Germline CDR1 and CDR2: LNHNV and YYDKDF (reference sequence). This CDR3 has 15 amino acids. The CDR3 nucleotides read TGTGCCACCAGCAGGCCCTCGACAGGGGAAGAGACCCAGTACTTC. Translating it yields CATSRPSTGEETQYF.

Comments on this clonotype: A far larger clone is one base from this, pointing to a likely read error. CDR3 residues: CASSLTASAFYNEQFF. The CDR3 coding sequence is TGTGCCAGCAGTTTGACAGCCTCTGCCTTCTACAATGAGCAGTTCTTC. The gene calls are TRBV2 and TRBJ2-1; D possibly corresponds to TRBD1 (5 bases). Deletions cut 5 bases from V and 3 bases from J, with 17 bases between. The germline gives CDR1 SNHLY, CDR2 FYNNEI. The CDR3 spans 16 residues.

This clonotype was seen many times. The chain combines TRBV11-3 with TRBJ2-1; D not certain. V lost 0 bases and J 6 bases, leaving 12 bases between the germline ends. The germline V gene has CDR1 SGHNT and CDR2 YENEEA. The CDR3 is 15 residues long. The CDR3 loop is CASSLDEALGNEQFF. CDR3 nucleotide sequence: TGTGCCAGCAGCTTAGACGAGGCCCTGGGCAATGAGCAGTTCTTC.

This clonotype was seen only a few times. The chain recombines TRBV5-8 with TRBJ1-5, with D tentatively TRBD1 (5 bases). CDR3 length: 17 residues. The germline CDR1 and CDR2 sequences are SGHTS and YDEGEE. The V end lost 2 bases, the J end lost 2 bases, and 17 bases lay between the germline ends. This CDR3 reads CASSFVPGVRGNQPQHF. CDR3 nucleotides: TGTGCCAGCAGCTTCGTCCCGGGAGTCAGGGGCAATCAGCCCCAGCATTTT.

A note on this clonotype: No DNA is shown, since the ends of the CDR3 on it are uncertain; the CDR3 is the one TCRdb lists. V usage is TRBV10-2 and J usage is TRBJ2-1; TRBD2 was called by the table and not checked on the DNA. The CDR3 comprises 24 residues, both ends counted. The germline gives CDR1 WSHSY, CDR2 SAAADI. CDR3 sequence: CASTSPLAGASGEQFFGPSGEQFF.

Comments on this clonotype: Just one base apart from a much larger clone, this may be a read error. The CDR3 ends on some other residue instead of the conserved phenylalanine or tryptophan, so this is likely a read error. The gene calls are TRBV7-8 and TRBJ2-3; maybe TRBD1 (6 bases). V was cut by 3 bases and J by 4 bases, with 14 bases left in between. The CDR3 length is 15 residues. CDR1 is SGHVS, CDR2 FQNEAQ, per germline. This CDR3 is CASSFAGAIADTQYL. In DNA, the CDR3 is TGTGCCAGCAGCTTTGCAGGGGCCATAGCAGATACGCAGTATTTA.

This chain connects TRBV10-3 to TRBJ1-6; D is possibly TRBD1 (6 bases). The length of the CDR3 is 14 residues. V lost 3 bases and J lost 7, with 10 bases in between. CDR1 and CDR2 from the germline V gene are ENHRY and SYGVKD. In DNA, the CDR3 is TGTGCCATCAGTGAAGACAGGACAAATTCACCCCTCCACTTT. Amino acid sequence: CAISEDRTNSPLHF.

This clonotype was observed at least ten times. The CDR3 sequence: CASSVPSGANVLTF. The CDR3 bases are TGTGCCAGCAGTGTACCCTCTGGGGCCAACGTCCTGACTTTC. The V call is TRBV2, the J call TRBJ2-6; D is undetermined. V was trimmed by 4 bases and J by 0 bases, leaving 4 bases between them. This CDR3 region has 14 residues. Germline lookup yields CDR1 SNHLY and CDR2 FYNNEI.

The table lists this clonotype with many counts. V is TRBV6-5 and J is TRBJ2-7; D not certain. Trimming stripped 0 bases from V and 6 bases from J, with 12 bases between. The CDR3 has 14 residues. Germline assignment: CDR1 MNHEY and CDR2 SVGAGI. The CDR3 sequence is CASSYSIIGVEQYF. Here the CDR3 DNA reads TGTGCCAGCAGTTACTCGATTATCGGCGTCGAGCAGTACTTC.

This clonotype has at least ten counts. The chain employs TRBV28 and TRBJ2-3; TRBD2 matches 8 bases. Germline V lookup: CDR1 MDHEN, CDR2 SYDVKM. With 5 bases clipped from V and 2 bases from J, the junction kept 6 bases outside the gene matches. This CDR3 has 15 residues. The CDR3: CASSKAGATTDTQYF. CDR3 bases: TGTGCCAGCAGTAAAGCGGGAGCCACCACAGATACGCAGTATTTT.

This clonotype has just a few counts. It is likely a read error, because the conserved phenylalanine at the end of the CDR3 is missing. The V and J genes are TRBV7-2 and TRBJ2-5; either TRBD1 or TRBD2 may fit D (5 bases each). Germline V CDR1 and CDR2: SGHTA, FQGNSA. The CDR3 is made up of 15 amino acids. The V end lost 7 bases, the J end lost 2 bases, and 17 bases lay between the germline ends. CDR3 residues: CASNFRDGLQETQYL. For the CDR3, the DNA is TGTGCCAGCAACTTCCGGGACGGACTTCAAGAGACCCAGTACCTC.

This clonotype has at least ten counts. This chain uses TRBV28 with TRBJ2-3; D is ambiguous. Germline V gene sequence: CDR1 MDHEN, CDR2 SYDVKM. Trimming pared 6 bases from V and 7 bases from J, leaving 11 bases between. The CDR3 has 12 amino acids. This CDR3 is CASSPSLHTQYF. The CDR3 bases are TGTGCCAGCAGCCCCTCCCTCCATACGCAGTATTTT.

This clonotype was counted many times. This chain uses TRBV7-9 with TRBJ2-2; tentatively, D is TRBD1 or TRBD2 (5 bases each). Germline V gene sequence: CDR1 SEHNR, CDR2 FQNEAQ (reference sequence). V was pared by 6 bases and J by 3 bases, with 11 bases between. This CDR3 is 14 amino acids long. The DNA of the CDR3 is TGTGCCAGCAGTTACAGGCGGGACACCGGGGAGCTGTTTTTT. Its translation: CASSYRRDTGELFF.

This clonotype occurred many times. The chain employs TRBV5-1 and TRBJ2-3; 7 positions match TRBD1. The V segment lost 4 bases and the J segment 4 bases; nucleotides outside the gene matches: 15. CDR1 is SGHRS, CDR2 YFSETQ, per germline. This CDR3 is 17 amino acids long. DNA for the CDR3: TGCGCCAGCAGCCGCGGCGTGAGGGGGCGCTCCCCAGATACGCAGTATTTT. This codes for CASSRGVRGRSPDTQYF.

This clonotype was recorded many times. This chain joins TRBV20-1 and TRBJ2-3, with 12 bases that match TRBD2. The CDR3 totals 15 residues. The germline gives CDR1 DFQATT, CDR2 SNEGSKA (reference sequence). V lost 4 bases to trimming and J lost 2 bases; unmatched junction nucleotides: 4. DNA for the CDR3: TGCAGTGCTACTGGACTAGCGGGATCCACAGATACGCAGTATTTT. The encoded protein is CSATGLAGSTDTQYF.